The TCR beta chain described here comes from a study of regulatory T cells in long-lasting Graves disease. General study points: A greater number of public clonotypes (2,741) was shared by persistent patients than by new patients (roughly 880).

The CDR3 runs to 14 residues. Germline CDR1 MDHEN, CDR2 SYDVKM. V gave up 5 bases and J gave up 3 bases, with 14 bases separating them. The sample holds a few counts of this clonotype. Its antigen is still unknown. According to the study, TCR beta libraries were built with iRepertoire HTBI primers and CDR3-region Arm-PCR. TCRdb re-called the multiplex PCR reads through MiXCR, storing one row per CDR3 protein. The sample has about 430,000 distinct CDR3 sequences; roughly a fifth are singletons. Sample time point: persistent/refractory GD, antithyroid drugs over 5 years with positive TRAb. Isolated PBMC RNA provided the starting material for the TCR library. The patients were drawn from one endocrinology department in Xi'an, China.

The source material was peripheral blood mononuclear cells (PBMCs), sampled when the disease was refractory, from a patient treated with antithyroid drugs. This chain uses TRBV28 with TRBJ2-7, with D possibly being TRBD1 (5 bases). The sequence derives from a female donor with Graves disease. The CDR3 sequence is CASSPQYRSYEQYF. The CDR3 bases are TGTGCCAGCAGTCCCCAATACAGGAGCTACGAGCAGTACTTC.